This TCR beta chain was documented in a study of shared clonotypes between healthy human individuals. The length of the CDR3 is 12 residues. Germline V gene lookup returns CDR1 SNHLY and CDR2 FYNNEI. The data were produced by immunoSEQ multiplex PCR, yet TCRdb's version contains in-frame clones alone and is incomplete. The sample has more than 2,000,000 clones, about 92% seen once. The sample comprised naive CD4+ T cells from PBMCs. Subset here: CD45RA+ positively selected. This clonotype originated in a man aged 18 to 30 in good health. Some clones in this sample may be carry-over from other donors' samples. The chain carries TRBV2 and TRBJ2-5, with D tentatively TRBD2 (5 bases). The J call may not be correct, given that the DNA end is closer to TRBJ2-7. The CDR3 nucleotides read TGTGCCACAGGACTGTTCTCCTACGAGCAGTACTTC. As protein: CATGLFSYEQYF.